This T cell receptor (beta chain) was obtained from a study of cytomegalovirus exposure and HLA in healthy donors. Study-level background: There were nearly 120 million unique TCR beta sequences, drawn from about 180 million T cells, in an earlier analysis.

Deletions cut 3 bases from V and 6 bases from J, with 9 bases between. The V gene's germline CDR1 is MDHEN and CDR2 SYDVKM. This CDR3 region has 13 residues. On this clone: Its target is unknown.

The PCR had 60 Vbeta and 13 Jbeta primers. Here immunoSEQ multiplex PCR was the method, and the copy in TCRdb shows in-frame clones only, minus some. The sample includes about 140,000 clones, roughly 66% of them seen just once. Study findings and constraints: High specificity and sensitivity for cytomegalovirus status were reported for the classifier.

The sequenced sample was PBMCs. This TCR derives from a woman aged 60 to 75 in good health and CMV-seronegative. The rearrangement links TRBV28 to TRBJ1-5; a weak D match, TRBD1 (5 bases). For the CDR3, the DNA is TGTGCCAGCAGTTTCGGGGGATTTCAGCCCCAGCATTTT. This codes for CASSFGGFQPQHF.